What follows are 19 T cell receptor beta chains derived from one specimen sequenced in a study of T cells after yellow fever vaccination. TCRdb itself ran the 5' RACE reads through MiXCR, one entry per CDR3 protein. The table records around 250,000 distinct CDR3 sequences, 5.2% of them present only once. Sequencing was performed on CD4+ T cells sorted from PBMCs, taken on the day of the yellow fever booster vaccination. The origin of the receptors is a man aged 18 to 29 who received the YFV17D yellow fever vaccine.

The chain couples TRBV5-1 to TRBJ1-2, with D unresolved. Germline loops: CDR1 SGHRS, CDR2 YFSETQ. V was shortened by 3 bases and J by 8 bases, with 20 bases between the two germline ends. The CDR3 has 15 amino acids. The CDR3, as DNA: TGCGCCAGCAGCTCGTCAGCAGGCCTTCCTGGAGGCTACACCTTC. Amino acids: CASSSSAGLPGGYTF.

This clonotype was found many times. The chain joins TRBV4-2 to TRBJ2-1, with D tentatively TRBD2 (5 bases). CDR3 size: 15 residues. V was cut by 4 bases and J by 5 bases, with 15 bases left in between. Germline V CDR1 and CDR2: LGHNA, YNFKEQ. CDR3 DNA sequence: TGTGCCAGCAGCCCCTTTGCTAGCCGGGACAATGAGCAGTTCTTC. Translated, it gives CASSPFASRDNEQFF.

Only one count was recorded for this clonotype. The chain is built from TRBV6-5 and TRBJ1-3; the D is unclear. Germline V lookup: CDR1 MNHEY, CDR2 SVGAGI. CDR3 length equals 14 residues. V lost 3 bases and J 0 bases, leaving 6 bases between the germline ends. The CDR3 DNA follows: TGTGCCAGCAGTTATGGGTTCTCTGGAAACACCATATATTTT. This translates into CASSYGFSGNTIYF.

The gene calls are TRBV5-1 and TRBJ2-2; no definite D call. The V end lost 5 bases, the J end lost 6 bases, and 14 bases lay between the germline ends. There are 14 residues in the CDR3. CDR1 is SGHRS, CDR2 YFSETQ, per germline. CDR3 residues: CASRLLQHPGELFF. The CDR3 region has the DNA TGCGCCAGCAGGCTTCTCCAGCATCCCGGGGAGCTGTTTTTT.

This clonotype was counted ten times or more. CDR3 region: CASSFAAGGSYEQYF. CDR3 DNA sequence: TGTGCCAGCAGCTTCGCAGCGGGGGGTTCCTACGAGCAGTACTTC. The chain combines TRBV7-2 with TRBJ2-7; TRBD2 matches at 9 bases. Per the germline V gene, CDR1 is SGHTA and CDR2 is FQGNSA. V shed 3 bases and J 1 base; nucleotides not matched to a gene: 4. The CDR3 has 15 residues. The full variable domain, rest sourced from reference TRBV7-2 and TRBJ2-7, is GAGVSQSPSNKVTEKGKDVELRCDPISGHTALYWYRQSLGQGLEFLIYFQGNSAPDKSGLPSDRFSAERTGGSVSTLTIQRTQQEDSAVYLCASSFAAGGSYEQYFGPGTRLTVT.

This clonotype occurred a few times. In nucleotides, the CDR3 is TGTGCCTGGAGCCCGGGTCTATCCTATGGCTACACCTTC. Translating it yields CAWSPGLSYGYTF. V gene TRBV30 combines with J gene TRBJ1-2; no reliable D call. CDR1 GTSNPN and CDR2 SVGIG come from the germline V gene (reference sequence). The CDR3 loop spans 13 amino acids. Trimming stripped 3 bases from V and 4 bases from J, with 12 bases between.

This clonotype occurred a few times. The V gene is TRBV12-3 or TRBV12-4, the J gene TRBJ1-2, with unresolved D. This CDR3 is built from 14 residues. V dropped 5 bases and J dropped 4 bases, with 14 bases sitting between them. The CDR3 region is CASSNTENIYGYTF. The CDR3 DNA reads TGTGCCAGCAGTAACACAGAAAATATCTATGGCTACACCTTC.

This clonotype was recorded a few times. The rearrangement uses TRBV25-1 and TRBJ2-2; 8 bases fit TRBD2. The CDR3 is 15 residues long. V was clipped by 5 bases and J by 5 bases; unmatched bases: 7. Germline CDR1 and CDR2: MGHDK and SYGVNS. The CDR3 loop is CASSPPRGETGELFF. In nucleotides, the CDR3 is TGTGCCAGCAGTCCCCCGCGGGGGGAAACCGGGGAGCTGTTTTTT.

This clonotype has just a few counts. The CDR3: CASRLAAQETQYF. For the CDR3, the DNA is TGTGCCAGCCGGCTAGCGGCCCAAGAGACCCAGTACTTC. The chain combines TRBV11-2 with TRBJ2-5, with TRBD2 identical over 7 bases. The V gene's germline CDR1 is SGHAT and CDR2 FQNNGV. This CDR3 contains 13 residues. V lost 8 bases to trimming and J lost 1 base; unmatched junction nucleotides: 4.

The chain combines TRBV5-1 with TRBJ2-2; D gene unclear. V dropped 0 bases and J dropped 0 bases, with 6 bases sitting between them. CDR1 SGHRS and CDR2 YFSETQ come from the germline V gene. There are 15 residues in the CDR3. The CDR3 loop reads CASSLAQTNTGELFF. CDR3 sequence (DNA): TGCGCCAGCAGCTTGGCTCAGACGAACACCGGGGAGCTGTTTTTT.

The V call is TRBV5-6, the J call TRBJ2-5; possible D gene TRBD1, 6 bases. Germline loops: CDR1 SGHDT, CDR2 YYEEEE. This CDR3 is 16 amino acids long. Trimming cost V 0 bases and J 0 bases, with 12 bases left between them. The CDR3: CASSLVRTEYQETQYF. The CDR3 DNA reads TGTGCCAGCAGCTTGGTTCGGACAGAGTACCAAGAGACCCAGTACTTC.

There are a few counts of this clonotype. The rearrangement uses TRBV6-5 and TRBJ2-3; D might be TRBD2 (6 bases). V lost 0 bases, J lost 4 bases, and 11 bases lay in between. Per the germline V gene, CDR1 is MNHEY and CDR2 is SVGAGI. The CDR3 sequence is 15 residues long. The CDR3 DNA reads TGTGCCAGCAGTTACTCGACGGGGGTACCAGATACGCAGTATTTT. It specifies CASSYSTGVPDTQYF.

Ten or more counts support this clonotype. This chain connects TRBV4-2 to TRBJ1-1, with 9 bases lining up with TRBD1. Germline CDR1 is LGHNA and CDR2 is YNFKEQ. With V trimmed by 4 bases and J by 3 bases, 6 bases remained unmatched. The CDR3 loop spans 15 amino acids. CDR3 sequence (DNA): TGTGCCAGCAGCCCGGGACAGGGTAAGGACACTGAAGCTTTCTTT. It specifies CASSPGQGKDTEAFF.

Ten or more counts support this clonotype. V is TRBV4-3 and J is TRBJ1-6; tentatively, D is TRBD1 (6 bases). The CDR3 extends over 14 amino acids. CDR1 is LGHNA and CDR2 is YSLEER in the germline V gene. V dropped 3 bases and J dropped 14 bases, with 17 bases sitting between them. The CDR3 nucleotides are TGCGCCAGCAGCCATCCCGGGACACCTTCCGCCCTCCACTTT. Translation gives CASSHPGTPSALHF.

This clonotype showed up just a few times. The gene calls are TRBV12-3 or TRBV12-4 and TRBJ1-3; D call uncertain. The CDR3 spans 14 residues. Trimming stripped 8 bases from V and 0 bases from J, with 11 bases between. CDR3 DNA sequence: TGTGCCAGCGGGCCGGCTAGCTCTGGAAACACCATATATTTT. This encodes CASGPASSGNTIYF.

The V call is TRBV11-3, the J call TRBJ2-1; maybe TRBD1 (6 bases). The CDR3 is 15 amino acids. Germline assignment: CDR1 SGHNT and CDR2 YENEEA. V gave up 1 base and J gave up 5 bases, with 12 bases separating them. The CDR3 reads CASSLGGRGNNEQFF. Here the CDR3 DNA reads TGTGCCAGCAGCTTAGGGGGGCGTGGAAACAATGAGCAGTTCTTC. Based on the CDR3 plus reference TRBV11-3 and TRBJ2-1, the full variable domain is EAGVVQSPRYKIIEKKQPVAFWCNPISGHNTLYWYLQNLGQGPELLIRYENEEAVDDSQLPKDRFSAERLKGVDSTLKIQPAELGDSAVYLCASSLGGRGNNEQFFGPGTRLTVL.

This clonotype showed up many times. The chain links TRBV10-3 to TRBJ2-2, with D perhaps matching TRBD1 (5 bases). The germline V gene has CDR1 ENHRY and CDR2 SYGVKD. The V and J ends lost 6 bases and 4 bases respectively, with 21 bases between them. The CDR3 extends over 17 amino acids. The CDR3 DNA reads TGTGCCATCAGGGAAAGCCTCGGACATGAGCGCACCGGGGAGCTGTTTTTT. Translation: CAIRESLGHERTGELFF.

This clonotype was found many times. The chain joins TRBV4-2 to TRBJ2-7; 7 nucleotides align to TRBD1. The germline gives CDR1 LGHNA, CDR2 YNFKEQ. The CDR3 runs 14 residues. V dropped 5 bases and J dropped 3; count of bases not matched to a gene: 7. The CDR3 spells CASSTGQDDYEQYF. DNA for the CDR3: TGTGCCAGCAGCACCGGACAGGACGACTACGAGCAGTACTTC.

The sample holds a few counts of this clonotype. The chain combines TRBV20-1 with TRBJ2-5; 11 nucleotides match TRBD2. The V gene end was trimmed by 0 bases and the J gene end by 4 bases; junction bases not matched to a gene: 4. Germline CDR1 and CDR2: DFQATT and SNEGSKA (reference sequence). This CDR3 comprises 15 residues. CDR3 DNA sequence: TGCAGTGCTAGAGATCCCGGGACTAGCGGAGAGACCCAGTACTTC. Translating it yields CSARDPGTSGETQYF.